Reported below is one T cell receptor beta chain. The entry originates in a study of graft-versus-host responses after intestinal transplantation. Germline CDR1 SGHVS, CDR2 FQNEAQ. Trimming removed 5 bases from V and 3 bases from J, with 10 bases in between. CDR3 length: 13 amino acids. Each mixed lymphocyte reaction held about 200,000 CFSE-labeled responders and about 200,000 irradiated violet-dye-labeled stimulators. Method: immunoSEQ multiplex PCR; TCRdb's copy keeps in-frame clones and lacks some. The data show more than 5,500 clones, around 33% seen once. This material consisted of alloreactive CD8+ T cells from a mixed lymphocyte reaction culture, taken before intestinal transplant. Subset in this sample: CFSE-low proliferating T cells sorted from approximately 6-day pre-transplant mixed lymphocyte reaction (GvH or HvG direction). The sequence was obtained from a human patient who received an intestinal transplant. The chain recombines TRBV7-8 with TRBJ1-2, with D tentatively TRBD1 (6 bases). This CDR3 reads CASSRGQYYGYTF. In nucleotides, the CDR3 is TGTGCCAGCAGCCGCGGACAGTACTATGGCTACACCTTC.